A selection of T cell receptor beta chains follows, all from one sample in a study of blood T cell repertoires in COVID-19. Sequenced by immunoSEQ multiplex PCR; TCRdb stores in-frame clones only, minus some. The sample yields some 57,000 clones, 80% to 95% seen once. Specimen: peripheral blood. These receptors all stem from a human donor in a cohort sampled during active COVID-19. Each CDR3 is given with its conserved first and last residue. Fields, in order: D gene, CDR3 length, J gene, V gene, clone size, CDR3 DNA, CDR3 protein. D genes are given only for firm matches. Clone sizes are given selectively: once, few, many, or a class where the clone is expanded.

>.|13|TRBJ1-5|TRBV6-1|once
TGTGCCAGCAGTGAAACAAGCAATCAGCCCCAGCATTTT
CASSETSNQPQHF
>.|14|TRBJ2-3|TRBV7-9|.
TGTGCCAGCTCCCTTACTAGTGTGGGCGATACGCAGTATTTT
CASSLTSVGDTQYF
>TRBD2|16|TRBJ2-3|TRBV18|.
TGTGCCAGCTCACCTTCAGGACTAGCGGGCCTAGATACGCAGTATTTT
CASSPSGLAGLDTQYF
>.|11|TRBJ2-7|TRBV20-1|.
TGCAGTGCTAGAGCCTTTCCCGAGCAGTACTTC
CSARAFPEQYF
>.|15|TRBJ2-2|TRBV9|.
TGTGCCAGCAGCGTAGCTACGGGATACACCGGGGAGCTGTTTTTT
CASSVATGYTGELFF
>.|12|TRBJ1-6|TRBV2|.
TGTGCCAGCAGTGACCCGGGTTTGCCCCTCCACTTT
CASSDPGLPLHF
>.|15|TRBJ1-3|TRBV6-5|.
TGTGCCAGCAGTTACTCGAGAGGGATTGGAAACACCATATATTTT
CASSYSRGIGNTIYF
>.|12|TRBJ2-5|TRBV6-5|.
TGTGCCAGCAGCCCAGGGGGGGAGACCCAGTACTTC
CASSPGGETQYF
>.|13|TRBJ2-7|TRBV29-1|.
TGCAGCGGGGGGGAGGGGGGGCTGTACGAGCAGTACTTC
CSGGEGGLYEQYF
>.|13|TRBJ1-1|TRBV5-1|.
TGCGCCAGCAGCTTCGGGGGGGAAACTGAAGCTTTCTTT
CASSFGGETEAFF
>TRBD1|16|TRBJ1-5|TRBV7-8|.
TGTGCCAGCAGCTGGGCAGGGACAGTGATGAATCAGCCCCAGCATTTT
CASSWAGTVMNQPQHF
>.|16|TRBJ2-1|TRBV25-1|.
TGTGCCAGCCCTGACAGGACCCGACCCTCCTACAATGAGCAGTTCTTC
CASPDRTRPSYNEQFF
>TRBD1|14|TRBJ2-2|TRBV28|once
TGTGCCAGCAGTTTTACAGGGGCGGTCGGGGAGCTGTTTTTT
CASSFTGAVGELFF
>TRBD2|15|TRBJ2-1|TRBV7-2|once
TGTGCCAGCAGCTTAGTAGCGGGAGACGTCTTTGAGCAGTTCTTC
CASSLVAGDVFEQFF
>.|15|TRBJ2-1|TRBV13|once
TGTGCCAGCAGCCTTATAGGGCAGGCCAGGGGTGAGCAGTTCTTC
CASSLIGQARGEQFF
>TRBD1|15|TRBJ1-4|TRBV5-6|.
TGTGCCAGCAGCTTTGGGACAGGGACGAATGAAAAACTGTTTTTT
CASSFGTGTNEKLFF
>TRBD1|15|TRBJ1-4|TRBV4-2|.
TGTGCCAGCAGCCAACTGACAGGGTTAAAGGAAAAACTGTTTTTT
CASSQLTGLKEKLFF
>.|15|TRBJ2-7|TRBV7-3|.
TGTGCCAGCAGCTTATGGGGTGGGGCCTCCTACGAGCAGTACTTC
CASSLWGGASYEQYF
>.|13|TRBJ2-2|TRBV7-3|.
TGTGCCAGCCGCTCAGGTTCGGCCGGGGAGCTGTTTTTT
CASRSGSAGELFF
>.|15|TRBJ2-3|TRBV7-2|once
TGTGCCAGCAGCCCGGGGGCCAGGGGGACAGATACGCAGTATTTT
CASSPGARGTDTQYF
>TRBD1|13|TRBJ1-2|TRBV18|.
TGTGCCAGCTCCCCCAGGGACAGGGATGGCTACACCTTC
CASSPRDRDGYTF
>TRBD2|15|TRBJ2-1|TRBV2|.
TGTGCCAGCAGGGGTAGCGGGAGACACTACAATGAGCAGTTCTTC
CASRGSGRHYNEQFF
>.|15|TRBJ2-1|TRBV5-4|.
TGTGCCAGCAGCTCTGGGATAGCGGAGTACAATGAGCAGTTCTTC
CASSSGIAEYNEQFF
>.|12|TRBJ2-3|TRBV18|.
TGTGCCAGCTCCCCCTCGGGGGATACGCAGTATTTT
CASSPSGDTQYF
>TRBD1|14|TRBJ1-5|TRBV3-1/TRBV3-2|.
TGTGCCAGCAGCCATGGACAGGGTTTTCAGCCCCAGCATTTT
CASSHGQGFQPQHF
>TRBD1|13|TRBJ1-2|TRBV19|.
TGTGCCAGTAGTCCCGGACAGGACTATGGCTACACCTTC
CASSPGQDYGYTF
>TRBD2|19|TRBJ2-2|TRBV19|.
TGTGCCAGTTCGAGAGTTCCGGGACTAGCGGGGGGGAACACCGGGGAGCTGTTTTTT
CASSRVPGLAGGNTGELFF
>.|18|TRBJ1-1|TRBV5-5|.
TGTGCCAGCAGCTCGCGGGACCTCACCTCGGAGAAGAACACTGAAGCTTTCTTT
CASSSRDLTSEKNTEAFF
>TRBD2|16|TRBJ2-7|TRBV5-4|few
TGTGCCAGCAGCTCCGGTGGGGCTAGCGGTGCCTACGAGCAGTACTTC
CASSSGGASGAYEQYF
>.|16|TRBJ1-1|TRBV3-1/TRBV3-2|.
TGTGCCAGCAGCCAGCCCCTCGTTGGGACTCTCACTGAAGCTTTCTTT
CASSQPLVGTLTEAFF
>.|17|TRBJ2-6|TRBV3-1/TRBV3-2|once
TGTGCCAGCAGCCAGGCCTCGGTGAATCGGGAGGCCAACGTCCTGACTTTC
CASSQASVNREANVLTF
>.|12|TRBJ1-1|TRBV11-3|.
TGTGCCAGCAGCCATTCGAACACTGAAGCTTTCTTT
CASSHSNTEAFF
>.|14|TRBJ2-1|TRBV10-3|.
TGTGCCATCAGTCAAACAGGGTTGTCCAATGAGCAGTTCTTC
CAISQTGLSNEQFF
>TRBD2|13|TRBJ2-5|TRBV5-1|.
TGCGCCAGCAGCTCCCTAGCGGAAGAGACCCAGTACTTC
CASSSLAEETQYF
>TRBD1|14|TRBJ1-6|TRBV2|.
TGTGCCAGCAGTGAACAGGGGGGTAATTCACCCCTCCACTTT
CASSEQGGNSPLHF
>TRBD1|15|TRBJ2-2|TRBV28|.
TGTGCCAGCACCTTATTGGACAGGGAAACCGGGGAGCTGTTTTTT
CASTLLDRETGELFF
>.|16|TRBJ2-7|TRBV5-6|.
TGTGCCAGCAGCCACCTAACCGGATCCCGGGGCTACGAGCAGTACTTC
CASSHLTGSRGYEQYF
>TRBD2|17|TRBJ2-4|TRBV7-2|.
TGTGCCAGCAGCTTAGTCTCTAGCGGGTCCCTGCGGAACATTCAGTACTTC
CASSLVSSGSLRNIQYF
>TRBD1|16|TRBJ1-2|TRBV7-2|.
TGTGCCAGCAGACAAGAACCCAGACAGGGAAGGGGTGGCTACACCTTC
CASRQEPRQGRGGYTF
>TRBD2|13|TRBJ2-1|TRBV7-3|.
TGTGCCAGCAGCCCCGGGACTAGCTTTGAGCAGTTCTTC
CASSPGTSFEQFF
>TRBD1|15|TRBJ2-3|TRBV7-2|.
TGTGCCAGCAGCCCCCGGGACAGGGAAGTTGATACGCAGTATTTT
CASSPRDREVDTQYF
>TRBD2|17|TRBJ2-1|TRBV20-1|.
TGCAGTGCTAGTGTCTTTAGCGGGAGGAAGATTAACAATGAGCAGTTCTTC
CSASVFSGRKINNEQFF
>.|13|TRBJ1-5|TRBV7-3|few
TGTGCCAGCAGCACCTACCCGGATCAGCCCCAGCATTTT
CASSTYPDQPQHF
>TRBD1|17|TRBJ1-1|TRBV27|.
TGTGCCAGCAGTTTATCGTCCCCTGACAGGGGTGGCACTGAAGCTTTCTTT
CASSLSSPDRGGTEAFF
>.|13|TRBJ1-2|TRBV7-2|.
TGTGCCAGCAGCTTCGACAGCAACTATGGCTACACCTTC
CASSFDSNYGYTF
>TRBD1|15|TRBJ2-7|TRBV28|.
TGTGCCAGCAGTTTGTCAGGGACAGGGACCTACGAGCAGTACTTC
CASSLSGTGTYEQYF
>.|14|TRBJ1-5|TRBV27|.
TGTGCCAGCAGTGGGGGGTCGGGGGGACAGCCCCAGCATTTT
CASSGGSGGQPQHF
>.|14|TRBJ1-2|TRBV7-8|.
TGTGCCAGCAGCTTGGGGACACGAGCCTTACTAGGAACCTTC
CASSLGTRALLGTF
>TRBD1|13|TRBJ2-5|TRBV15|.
TGTGCCACCAGCAAAGGGACAGAAGAGACCCAGTACTTC
CATSKGTEETQYF
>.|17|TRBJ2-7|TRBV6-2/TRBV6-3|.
TGTGCCAGCAGTTACTCGATGGAGGGTTTTTTCCTCTACGAGCAGTACTTC
CASSYSMEGFFLYEQYF
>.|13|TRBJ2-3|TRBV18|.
TGTGCCAGCTCACCGCGGGGGCCAGATACGCAGTATTTT
CASSPRGPDTQYF
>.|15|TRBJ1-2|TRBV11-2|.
TGTGCCAGCAGCTTAGATGCTGGAGGGAACTATGGCTACACCTTC
CASSLDAGGNYGYTF
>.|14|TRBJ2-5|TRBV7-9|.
TGTGCCAGCAGCTTATTCGTGGGGGCAGAGACCCAGTACTTC
CASSLFVGAETQYF
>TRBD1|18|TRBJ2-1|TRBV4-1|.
TGCGCCAGCAGCCAAGAAGCTGCGGGACAGGGGGCATACAATGAGCAGTTCTTC
CASSQEAAGQGAYNEQFF
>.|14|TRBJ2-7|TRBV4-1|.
TGCGCCAGCAGCCATCGCCAGGGATCTTACGAGCAGTACTTC
CASSHRQGSYEQYF
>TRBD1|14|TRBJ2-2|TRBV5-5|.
TGTGCCAGCAGGGGGACAGGATCGAACCGGGAGCTGTTTTTT
CASRGTGSNRELFF
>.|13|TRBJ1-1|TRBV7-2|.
TGTGCCAGCAGCTTAGATAGGGGAACTGAAGCTTTCTTT
CASSLDRGTEAFF
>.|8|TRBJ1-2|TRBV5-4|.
TGTGCCAGCAGCCCGGGGACCTTC
CASSPGTF
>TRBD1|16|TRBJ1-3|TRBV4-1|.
TGCGCCAGCAGCCAATACGCGACAGGGGTAGGAAACACCATATATTTT
CASSQYATGVGNTIYF